This TCR beta chain was retrieved from a study of Ad26.COV2.S vaccination and SARS-CoV-2 variants. Study-level information: The vaccine Ad26.COV2.S was put into the muscle once, or twice with 56 days between.

Germline CDR1 and CDR2: MNHEY and SVGAGI. This CDR3 contains 15 residues. The ends were cut back, 6 bases at V and 5 bases at J, with 14 bases in the middle. On this clone: Its antigen remains unknown.

Findings and limits, study-wide: Similar non-spike TCR breadth was seen in vaccine and placebo recipients. The breadth of spike-specific CD8+ and CD4+ T cell responses after vaccination was reportedly substantial.

Produced via immunoSEQ multiplex PCR; TCRdb's table is partial and in-frame only. The data show about 330,000 clones, 85% to 90% seen once. Stated treatment: roughly 19 received Ad26.COV2.S at low or high dose, single or two shots; several received placebo; per-sample allocation not given. At day 63 after the first vaccine or placebo injection, samples were drawn. Vaccine was an Ad26 vector expressing Wuhan-strain SARS-CoV-2 spike. The sample in question was peripheral blood, obtained in a trial of Ad26.COV2.S vaccine versus placebo. The sequence was collected from a person aged 18 to 59 who received the Ad26.COV2.S COVID-19 vaccine or a placebo. The J gene is TRBJ1-6, the V gene TRBV6-5, with a possible D match to TRBD1 (5 bases). CDR3 bases: TGTGCCAGCAGGCAACTGGGACTGAATAATTCACCCCTCCACTTT. This gives the protein CASRQLGLNNSPLHF.